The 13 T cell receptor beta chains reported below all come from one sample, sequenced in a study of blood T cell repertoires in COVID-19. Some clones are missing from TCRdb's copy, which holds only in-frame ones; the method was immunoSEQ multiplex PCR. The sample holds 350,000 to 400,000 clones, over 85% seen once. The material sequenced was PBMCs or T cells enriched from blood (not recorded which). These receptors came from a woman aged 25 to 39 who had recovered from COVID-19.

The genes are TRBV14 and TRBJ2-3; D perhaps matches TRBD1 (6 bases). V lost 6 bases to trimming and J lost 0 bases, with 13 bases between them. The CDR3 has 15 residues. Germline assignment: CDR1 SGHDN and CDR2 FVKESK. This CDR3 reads CASSQWTASTDTQYF. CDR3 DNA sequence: TGTGCCAGCAGTCAATGGACAGCTAGCACAGATACGCAGTATTTT.

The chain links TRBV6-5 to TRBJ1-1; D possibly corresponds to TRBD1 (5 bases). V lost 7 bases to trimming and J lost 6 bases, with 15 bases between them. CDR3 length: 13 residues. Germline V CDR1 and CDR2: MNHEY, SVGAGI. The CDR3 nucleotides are TGTGCCAGCAAGGGACTATTATTGGCTGAAGCTTTCTTT. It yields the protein CASKGLLLAEAFF.

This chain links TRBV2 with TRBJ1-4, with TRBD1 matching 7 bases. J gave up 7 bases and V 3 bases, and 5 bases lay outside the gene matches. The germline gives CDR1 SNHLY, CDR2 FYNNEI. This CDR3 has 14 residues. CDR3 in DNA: TGTGCCAGCAGTGAGGAGGGGGCGGGTGAAAAACTGTTTTTT. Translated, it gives CASSEEGAGEKLFF.

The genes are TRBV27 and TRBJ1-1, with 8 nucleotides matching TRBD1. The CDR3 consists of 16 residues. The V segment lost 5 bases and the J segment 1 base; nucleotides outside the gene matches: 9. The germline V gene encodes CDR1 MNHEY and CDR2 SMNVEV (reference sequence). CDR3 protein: CASSLYPGGWNTEAFF. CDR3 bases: TGTGCCAGCAGTCTATACCCAGGGGGCTGGAACACTGAAGCTTTCTTT.

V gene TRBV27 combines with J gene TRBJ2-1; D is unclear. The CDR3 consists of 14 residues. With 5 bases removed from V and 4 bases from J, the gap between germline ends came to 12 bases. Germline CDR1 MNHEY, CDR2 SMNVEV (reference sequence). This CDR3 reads CASSPPGGYNEQFF. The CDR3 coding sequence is TGTGCCAGCAGTCCCCCAGGTGGATACAATGAGCAGTTCTTC.

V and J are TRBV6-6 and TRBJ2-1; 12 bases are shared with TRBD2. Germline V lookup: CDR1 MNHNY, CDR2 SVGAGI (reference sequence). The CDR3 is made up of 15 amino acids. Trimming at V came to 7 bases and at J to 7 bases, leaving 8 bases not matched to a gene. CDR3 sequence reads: CASTQTSGGGNEQFF. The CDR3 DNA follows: TGTGCCAGCACCCAGACTAGCGGGGGAGGAAATGAGCAGTTCTTC.

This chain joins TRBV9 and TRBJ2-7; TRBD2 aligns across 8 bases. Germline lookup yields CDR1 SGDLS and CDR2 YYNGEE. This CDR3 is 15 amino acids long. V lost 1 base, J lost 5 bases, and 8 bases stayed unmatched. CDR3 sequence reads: CASSVLGGGTDEQYF. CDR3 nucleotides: TGTGCCAGCAGCGTACTGGGCGGGGGGACCGACGAGCAGTACTTC.

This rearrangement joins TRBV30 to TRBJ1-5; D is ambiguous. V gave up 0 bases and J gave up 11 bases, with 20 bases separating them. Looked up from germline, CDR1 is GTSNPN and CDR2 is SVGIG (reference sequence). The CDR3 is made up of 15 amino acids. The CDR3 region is CAWSVQPLGNSAQHF. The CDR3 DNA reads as TGTGCCTGGAGTGTACAACCCCTAGGAAATTCGGCCCAGCATTTT.

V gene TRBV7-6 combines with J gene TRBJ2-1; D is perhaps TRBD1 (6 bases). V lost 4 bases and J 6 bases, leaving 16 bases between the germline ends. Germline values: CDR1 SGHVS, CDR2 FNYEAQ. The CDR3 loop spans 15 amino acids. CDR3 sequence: CASSSSDSLGNEQFF. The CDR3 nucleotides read TGTGCCAGCAGCTCCTCGGACAGCCTAGGCAATGAGCAGTTCTTC.

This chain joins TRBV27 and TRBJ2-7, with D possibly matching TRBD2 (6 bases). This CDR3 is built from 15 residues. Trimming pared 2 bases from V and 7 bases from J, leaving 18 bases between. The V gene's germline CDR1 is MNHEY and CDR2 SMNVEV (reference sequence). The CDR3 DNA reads TGTGCCAGCAGTTTACGTAGGAGGGGCTCGTGGGAGCAGTACTTC. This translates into CASSLRRRGSWEQYF.

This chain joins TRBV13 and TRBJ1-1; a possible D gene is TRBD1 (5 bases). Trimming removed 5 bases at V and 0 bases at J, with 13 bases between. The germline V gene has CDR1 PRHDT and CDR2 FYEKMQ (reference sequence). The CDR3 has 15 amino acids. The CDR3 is CASSGAGILNTEAFF. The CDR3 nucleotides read TGTGCCAGCAGCGGGGCAGGGATTTTGAACACTGAAGCTTTCTTT.

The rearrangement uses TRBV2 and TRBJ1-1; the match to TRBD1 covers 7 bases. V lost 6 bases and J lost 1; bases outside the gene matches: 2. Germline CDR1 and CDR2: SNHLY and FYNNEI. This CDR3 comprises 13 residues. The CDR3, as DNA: TGTGCCAGCAGCTACAGGGGGAACACTGAAGCTTTCTTT. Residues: CASSYRGNTEAFF. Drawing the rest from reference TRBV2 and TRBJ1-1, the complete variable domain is EPEVTQTPSHQVTQMGQEVILRCVPISNHLYFYWYRQILGQKVEFLVSFYNNEISEKSEIFDDQFSVERPDGSNFTLKIRSTKLEDSAMYFCASSYRGNTEAFFGQGTRLTVV.

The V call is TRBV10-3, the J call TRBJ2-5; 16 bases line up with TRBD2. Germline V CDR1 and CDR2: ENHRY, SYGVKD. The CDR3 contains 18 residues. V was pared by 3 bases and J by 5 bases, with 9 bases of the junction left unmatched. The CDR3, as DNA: TGTGCCATCAGTGACCCGGGACTAGCGGGAGGGCCCAGCGAGACCCAGTACTTC. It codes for CAISDPGLAGGPSETQYF.